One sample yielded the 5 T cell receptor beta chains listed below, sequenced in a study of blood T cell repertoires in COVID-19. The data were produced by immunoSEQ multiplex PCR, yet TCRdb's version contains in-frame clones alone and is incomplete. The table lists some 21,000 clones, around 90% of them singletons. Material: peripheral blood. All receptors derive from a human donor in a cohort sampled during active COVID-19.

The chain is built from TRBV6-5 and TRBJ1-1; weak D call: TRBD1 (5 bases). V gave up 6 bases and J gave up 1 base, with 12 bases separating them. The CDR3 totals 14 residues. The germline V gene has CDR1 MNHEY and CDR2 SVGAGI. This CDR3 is CASRPSQENTEAFF. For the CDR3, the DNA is TGTGCCAGCAGGCCCTCACAGGAGAACACTGAAGCTTTCTTT.

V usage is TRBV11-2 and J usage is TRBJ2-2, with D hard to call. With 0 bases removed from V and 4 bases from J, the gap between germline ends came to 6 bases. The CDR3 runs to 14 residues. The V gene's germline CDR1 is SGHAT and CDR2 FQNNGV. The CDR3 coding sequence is TGTGCCAGCAGCTTAGATGGGCGCACCGGGGAGCTGTTTTTT. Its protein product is CASSLDGRTGELFF.

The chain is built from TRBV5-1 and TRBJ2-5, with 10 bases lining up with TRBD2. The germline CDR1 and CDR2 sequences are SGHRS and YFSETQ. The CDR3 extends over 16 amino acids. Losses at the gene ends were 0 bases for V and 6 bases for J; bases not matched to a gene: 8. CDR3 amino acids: CASSLVGSGGLKTQYF. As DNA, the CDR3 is TGCGCCAGCAGCTTGGTGGGTAGCGGGGGGTTGAAGACCCAGTACTTC.

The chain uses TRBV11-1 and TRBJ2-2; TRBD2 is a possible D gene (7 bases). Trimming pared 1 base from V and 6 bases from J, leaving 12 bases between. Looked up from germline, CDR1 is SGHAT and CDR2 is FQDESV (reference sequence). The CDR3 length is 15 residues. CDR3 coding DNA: TGTGCCAGCAGCTTAGAGGGGGGGCAGGCCGGGGAGCTGTTTTTT. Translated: CASSLEGGQAGELFF.

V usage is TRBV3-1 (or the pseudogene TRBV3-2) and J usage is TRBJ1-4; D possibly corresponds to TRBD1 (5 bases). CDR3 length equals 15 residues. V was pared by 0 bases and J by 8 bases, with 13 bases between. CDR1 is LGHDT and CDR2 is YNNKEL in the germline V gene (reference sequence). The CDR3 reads CASSQDQGFGEKLFF. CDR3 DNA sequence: TGTGCCAGCAGCCAAGACCAGGGATTTGGGGAAAAACTGTTTTTT.